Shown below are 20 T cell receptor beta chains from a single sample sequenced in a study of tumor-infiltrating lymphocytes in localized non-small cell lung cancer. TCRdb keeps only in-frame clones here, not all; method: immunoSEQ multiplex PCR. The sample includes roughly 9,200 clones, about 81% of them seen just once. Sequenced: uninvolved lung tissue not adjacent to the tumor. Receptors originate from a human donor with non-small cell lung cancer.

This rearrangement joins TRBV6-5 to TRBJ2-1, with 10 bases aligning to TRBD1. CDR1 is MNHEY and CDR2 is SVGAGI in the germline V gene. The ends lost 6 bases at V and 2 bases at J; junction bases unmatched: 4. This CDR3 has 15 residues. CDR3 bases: TGTGCCAGCAGACAGGACAGGGGGACCTACAATGAGCAGTTCTTC. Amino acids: CASRQDRGTYNEQFF.

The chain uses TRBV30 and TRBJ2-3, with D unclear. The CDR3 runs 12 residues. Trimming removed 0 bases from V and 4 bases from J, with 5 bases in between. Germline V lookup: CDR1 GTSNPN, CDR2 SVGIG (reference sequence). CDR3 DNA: TGTGCCTGGAGTGTAGTAGCAGATACGCAGTATTTT. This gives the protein CAWSVVADTQYF.

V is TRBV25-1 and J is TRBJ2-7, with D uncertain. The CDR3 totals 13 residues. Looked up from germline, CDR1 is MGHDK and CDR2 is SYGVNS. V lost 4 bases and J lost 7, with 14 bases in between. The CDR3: CASSAIGLGEQYF. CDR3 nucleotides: TGTGCCAGCAGTGCGATAGGGTTGGGGGAGCAGTACTTC.

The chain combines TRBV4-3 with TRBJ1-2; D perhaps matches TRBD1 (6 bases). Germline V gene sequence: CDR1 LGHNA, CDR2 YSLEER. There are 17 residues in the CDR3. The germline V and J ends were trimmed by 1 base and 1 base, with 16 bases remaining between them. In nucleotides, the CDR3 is TGCGCCAGCAGCCAAGCTATACCCCCACAGGGTAACTATGGCTACACCTTC. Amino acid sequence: CASSQAIPPQGNYGYTF.

The CDR3 protein is CSVLDSAGLVGYTF. The CDR3, as DNA: TGCAGCGTCCTGGACTCCGCTGGGTTGGTCGGCTACACCTTC. The chain combines TRBV29-1 with TRBJ1-2; D is undetermined. Germline assignment: CDR1 SQVTM and CDR2 ANQGSEA. The CDR3 is made up of 14 amino acids. Trimming stripped 6 bases from V and 8 bases from J, with 22 bases between.

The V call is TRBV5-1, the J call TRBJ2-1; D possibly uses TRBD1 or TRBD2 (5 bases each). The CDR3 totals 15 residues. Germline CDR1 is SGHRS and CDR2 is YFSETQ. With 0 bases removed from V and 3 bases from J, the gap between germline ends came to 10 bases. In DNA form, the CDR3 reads TGCGCCAGCAGCTTGGTGGGGGAGTACTACAATGAGCAGTTCTTC. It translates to CASSLVGEYYNEQFF.

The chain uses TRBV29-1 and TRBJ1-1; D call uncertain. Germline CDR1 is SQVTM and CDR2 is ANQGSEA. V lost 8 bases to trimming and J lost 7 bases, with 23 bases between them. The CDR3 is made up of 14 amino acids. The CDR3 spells CSTQTRVTPVEAFF. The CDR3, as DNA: TGCAGCACACAAACCCGGGTCACACCCGTTGAAGCTTTCTTT.

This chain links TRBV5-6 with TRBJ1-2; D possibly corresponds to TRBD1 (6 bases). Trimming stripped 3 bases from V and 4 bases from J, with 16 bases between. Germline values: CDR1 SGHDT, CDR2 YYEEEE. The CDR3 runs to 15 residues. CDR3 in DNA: TGTGCCAGCAGCTCGCGGGGGGGGGCGACCTATGGCTACACCTTC. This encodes CASSSRGGATYGYTF.

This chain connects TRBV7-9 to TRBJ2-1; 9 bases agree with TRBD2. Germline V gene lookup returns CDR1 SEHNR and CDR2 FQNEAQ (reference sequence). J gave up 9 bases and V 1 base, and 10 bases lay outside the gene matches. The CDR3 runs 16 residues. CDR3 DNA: TGTGCCAGCAGCTTAGAATTCCCGCGGGAGGGCCCTGAGCAGTTCTTC. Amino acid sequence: CASSLEFPREGPEQFF.

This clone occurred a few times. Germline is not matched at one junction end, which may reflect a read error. CDR3 sequence (DNA): TGTGCCAGCAGCTTAAGCTCTACCTCCTTCGAGCAGTACTTC. Protein product: CASSLSSTSFEQYF. The chain employs TRBV7-8 and TRBJ2-7; D is undetermined. Germline V gene lookup returns CDR1 SGHVS and CDR2 FQNEAQ. This CDR3 is 14 amino acids long.

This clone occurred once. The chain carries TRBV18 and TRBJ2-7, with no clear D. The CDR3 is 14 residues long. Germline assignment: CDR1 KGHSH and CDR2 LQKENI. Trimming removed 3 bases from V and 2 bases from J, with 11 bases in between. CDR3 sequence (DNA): TGTGCCAGCTCACCGATAGAGGACCCCTACGAGCAGTACTTC. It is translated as CASSPIEDPYEQYF.

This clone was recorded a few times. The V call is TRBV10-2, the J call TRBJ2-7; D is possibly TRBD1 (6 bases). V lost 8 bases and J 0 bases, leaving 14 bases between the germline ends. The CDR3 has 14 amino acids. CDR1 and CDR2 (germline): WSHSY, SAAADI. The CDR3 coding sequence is TGCGCCAGCTCCGGGACACGTGTCTCCTACGAGCAGTACTTC. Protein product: CASSGTRVSYEQYF.

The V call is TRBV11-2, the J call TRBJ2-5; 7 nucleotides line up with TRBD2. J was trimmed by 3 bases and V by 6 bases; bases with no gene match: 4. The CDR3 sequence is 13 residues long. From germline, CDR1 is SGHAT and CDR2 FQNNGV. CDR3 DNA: TGTGCCAGCAGTCGGACTAGTAAAGAGACCCAGTACTTC. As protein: CASSRTSKETQYF.

The DNA of the CDR3 is TGTGCCAGCGGATCACGGCTGGGCTACACCTTC. Its protein is CASGSRLGYTF. The chain recombines TRBV28 with TRBJ1-2; D gene ambiguous. Germline-derived CDR1 and CDR2 are MDHEN and SYDVKM. Trimming took 8 bases from V and 8 from J, leaving 12 bases between them. CDR3 size: 11 residues.

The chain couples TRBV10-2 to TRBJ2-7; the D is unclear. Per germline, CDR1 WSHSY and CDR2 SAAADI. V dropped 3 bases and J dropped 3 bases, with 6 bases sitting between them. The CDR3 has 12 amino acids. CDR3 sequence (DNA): TGCGCCAGCAGTGATGAAGGCTACGAGCAGTACTTC. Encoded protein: CASSDEGYEQYF.

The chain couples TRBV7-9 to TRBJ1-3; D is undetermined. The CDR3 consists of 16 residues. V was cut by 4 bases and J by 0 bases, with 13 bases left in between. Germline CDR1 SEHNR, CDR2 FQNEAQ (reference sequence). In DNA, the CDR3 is TGTGCCAGCAGCTCCCGGACGGACCTCTCTGGAAACACCATATATTTT. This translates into CASSSRTDLSGNTIYF.

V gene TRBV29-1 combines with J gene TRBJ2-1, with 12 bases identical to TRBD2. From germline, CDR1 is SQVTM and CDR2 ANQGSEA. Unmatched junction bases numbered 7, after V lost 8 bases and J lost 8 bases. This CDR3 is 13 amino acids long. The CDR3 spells CSTTSGSRDEQFF. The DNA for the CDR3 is TGCAGCACGACTAGCGGGAGTAGGGATGAGCAGTTCTTC.

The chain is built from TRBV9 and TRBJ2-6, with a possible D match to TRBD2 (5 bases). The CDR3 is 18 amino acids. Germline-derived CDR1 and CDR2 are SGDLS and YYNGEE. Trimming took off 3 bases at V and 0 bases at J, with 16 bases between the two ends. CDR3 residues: CASSGWEKRLSGANVLTF. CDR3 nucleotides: TGTGCCAGCAGCGGGTGGGAGAAGCGTCTCTCTGGGGCCAACGTCCTGACTTTC.

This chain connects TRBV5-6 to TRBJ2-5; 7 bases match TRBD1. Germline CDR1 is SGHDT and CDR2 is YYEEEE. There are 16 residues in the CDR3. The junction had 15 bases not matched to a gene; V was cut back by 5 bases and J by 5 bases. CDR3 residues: CASSFRDSSDRETQYF. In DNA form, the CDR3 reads TGTGCCAGCAGTTTCCGGGACAGTAGCGATCGGGAGACCCAGTACTTC. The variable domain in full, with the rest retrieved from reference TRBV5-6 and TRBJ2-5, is DAGVTQSPTHLIKTRGQQVTLRCSPKSGHDTVSWYQQALGQGPQFIFQYYEEEERQRGNFPDRFSGHQFPNYSSELNVNALLLGDSALYLCASSFRDSSDRETQYFGPGTRLLVL.

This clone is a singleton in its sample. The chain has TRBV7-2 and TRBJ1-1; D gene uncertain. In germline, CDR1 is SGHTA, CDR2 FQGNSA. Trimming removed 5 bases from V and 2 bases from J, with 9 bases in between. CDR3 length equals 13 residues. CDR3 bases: TGTGCCAGCAGCATAGAGCTAAACACTGAAGCTTTCTTT. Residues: CASSIELNTEAFF. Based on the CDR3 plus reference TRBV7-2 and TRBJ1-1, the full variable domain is GAGVSQSPSNKVTEKGKDVELRCDPISGHTALYWYRQSLGQGLEFLIYFQGNSAPDKSGLPSDRFSAERTGGSVSTLTIQRTQQEDSAVYLCASSIELNTEAFFGQGTRLTVV.